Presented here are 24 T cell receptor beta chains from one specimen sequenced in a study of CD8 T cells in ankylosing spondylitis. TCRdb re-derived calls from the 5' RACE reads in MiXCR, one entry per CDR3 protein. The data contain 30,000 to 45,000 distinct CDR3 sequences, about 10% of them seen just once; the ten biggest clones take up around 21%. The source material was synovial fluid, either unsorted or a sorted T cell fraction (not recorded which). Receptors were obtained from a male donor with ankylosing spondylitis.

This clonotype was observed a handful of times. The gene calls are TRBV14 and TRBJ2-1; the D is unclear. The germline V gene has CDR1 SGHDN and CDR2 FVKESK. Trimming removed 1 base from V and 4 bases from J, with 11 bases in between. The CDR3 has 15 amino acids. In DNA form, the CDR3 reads TGTGCCAGCAGCCAAGTCCCTGGCCAATACAATGAGCAGTTCTTC. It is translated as CASSQVPGQYNEQFF.

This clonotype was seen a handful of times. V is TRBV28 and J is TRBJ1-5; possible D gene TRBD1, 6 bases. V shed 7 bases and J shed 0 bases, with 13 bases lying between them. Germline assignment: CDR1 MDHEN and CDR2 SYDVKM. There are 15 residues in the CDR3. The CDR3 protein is CASNKPGVSNQPQHF. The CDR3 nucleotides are TGTGCCAGCAACAAGCCAGGGGTTAGCAATCAGCCCCAGCATTTT.

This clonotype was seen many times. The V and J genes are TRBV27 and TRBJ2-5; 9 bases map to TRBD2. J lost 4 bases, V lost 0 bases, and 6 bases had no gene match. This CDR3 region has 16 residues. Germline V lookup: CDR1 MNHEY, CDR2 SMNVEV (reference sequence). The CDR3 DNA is TGTGCCAGCAGTTTATCTAGCGGGAGCAATCGAGAGACCCAGTACTTC. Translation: CASSLSSGSNRETQYF.

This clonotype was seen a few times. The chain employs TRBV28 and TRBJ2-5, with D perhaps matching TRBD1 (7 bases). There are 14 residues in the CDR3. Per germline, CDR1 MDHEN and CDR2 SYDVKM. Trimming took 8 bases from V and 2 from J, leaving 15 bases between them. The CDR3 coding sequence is TGTGCCAGCGAGGCAGGGGGGACACAAGAGACCCAGTACTTC. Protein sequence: CASEAGGTQETQYF.

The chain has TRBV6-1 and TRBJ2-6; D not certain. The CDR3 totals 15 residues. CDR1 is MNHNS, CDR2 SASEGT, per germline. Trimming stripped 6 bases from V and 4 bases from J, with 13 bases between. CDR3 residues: CASSQGFFGANVLTF. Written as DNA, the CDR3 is TGTGCCAGCAGCCAAGGGTTTTTCGGGGCCAACGTCCTGACTTTC.

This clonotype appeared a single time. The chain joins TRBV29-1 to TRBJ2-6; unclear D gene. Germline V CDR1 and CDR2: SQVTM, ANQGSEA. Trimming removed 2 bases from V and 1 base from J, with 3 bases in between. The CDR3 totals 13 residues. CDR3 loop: CSVERSGANVLTF. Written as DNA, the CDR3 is TGCAGCGTTGAAAGATCTGGGGCCAACGTCCTGACTTTC.

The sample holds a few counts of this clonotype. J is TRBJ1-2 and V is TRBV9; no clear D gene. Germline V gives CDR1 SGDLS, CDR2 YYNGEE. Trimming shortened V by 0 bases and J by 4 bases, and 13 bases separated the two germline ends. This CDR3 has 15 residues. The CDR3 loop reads CASSVGNGISYGYTF. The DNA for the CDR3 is TGTGCCAGCAGCGTAGGAAATGGGATTTCCTATGGCTACACCTTC.

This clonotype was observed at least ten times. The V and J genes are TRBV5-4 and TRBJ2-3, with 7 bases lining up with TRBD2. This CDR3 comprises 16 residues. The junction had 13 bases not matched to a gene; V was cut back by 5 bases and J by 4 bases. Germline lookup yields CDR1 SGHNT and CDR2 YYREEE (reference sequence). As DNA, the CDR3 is TGTGCCAGCAGTCCCGCAGGTCTAGCGGTGGCAGATACGCAGTATTTT. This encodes CASSPAGLAVADTQYF.

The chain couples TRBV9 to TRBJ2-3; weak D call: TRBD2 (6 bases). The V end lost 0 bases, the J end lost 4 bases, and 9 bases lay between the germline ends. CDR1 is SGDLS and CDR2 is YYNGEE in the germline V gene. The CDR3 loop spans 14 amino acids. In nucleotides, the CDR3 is TGTGCCAGCAGCGTAGTAGCTAGCGCAGATACGCAGTATTTT. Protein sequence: CASSVVASADTQYF.

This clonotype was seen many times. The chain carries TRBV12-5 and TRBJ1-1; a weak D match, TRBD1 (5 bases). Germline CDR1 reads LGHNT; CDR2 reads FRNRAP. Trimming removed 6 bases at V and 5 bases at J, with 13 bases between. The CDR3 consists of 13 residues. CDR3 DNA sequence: TGTGCTAGTGGCAATGGGGGGGTGACTGAAGCTTTCTTT. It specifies CASGNGGVTEAFF.

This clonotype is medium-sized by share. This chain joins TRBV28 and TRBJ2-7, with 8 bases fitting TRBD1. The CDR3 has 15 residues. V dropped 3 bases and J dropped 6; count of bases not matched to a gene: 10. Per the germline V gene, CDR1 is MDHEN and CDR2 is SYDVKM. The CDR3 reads CASSFQDRVGGEQYF. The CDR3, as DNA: TGTGCCAGCAGTTTCCAGGACAGGGTGGGGGGCGAGCAGTACTTC.

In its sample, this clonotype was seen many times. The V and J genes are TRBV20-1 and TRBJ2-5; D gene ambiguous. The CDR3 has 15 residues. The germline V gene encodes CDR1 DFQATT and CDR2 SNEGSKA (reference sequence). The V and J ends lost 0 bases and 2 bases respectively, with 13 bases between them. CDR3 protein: CSARDLRASQETQYF. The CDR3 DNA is TGCAGTGCTAGAGATCTTCGAGCTTCACAAGAGACCCAGTACTTC.

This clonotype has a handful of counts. This chain's CDR3 is CASSPQGPDTLSYEQYF. The CDR3 DNA sequence: TGTGCCAGCAGCCCCCAGGGGCCGGACACCTTATCCTACGAGCAGTACTTC. The V gene is TRBV5-6, the J gene TRBJ2-7; D is possibly TRBD1 (6 bases). The CDR3 is made up of 17 amino acids. V was clipped by 4 bases and J by 1 base, with 21 bases between them. From germline, CDR1 is SGHDT and CDR2 YYEEEE.

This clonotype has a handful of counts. CDR3: CATLRGTEAFF. The CDR3 coding sequence is TGTGCCACCCTACGGGGCACTGAAGCTTTCTTT. This chain links TRBV7-8 with TRBJ1-1, with no clear D. This CDR3 is built from 11 residues. Looked up from germline, CDR1 is SGHVS and CDR2 is FQNEAQ. Between the trimmed V and J ends, which lost 10 bases and 4 bases, there was a span of 10 bases.

This CDR3 is CAISTGTGAEAFF. The CDR3 bases are TGTGCCATCAGTACCGGGACAGGGGCTGAAGCTTTCTTT. The chain uses TRBV10-3 and TRBJ1-1; TRBD1 matches 10 bases. Per germline, CDR1 ENHRY and CDR2 SYGVKD. Trimming removed 5 bases from V and 6 bases from J; junction bases left unmatched: 3. CDR3 length equals 13 residues.

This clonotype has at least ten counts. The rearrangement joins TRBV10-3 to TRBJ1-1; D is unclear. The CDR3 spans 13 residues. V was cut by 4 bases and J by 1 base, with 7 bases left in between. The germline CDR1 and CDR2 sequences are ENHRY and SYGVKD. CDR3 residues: CAISAQTNTEAFF. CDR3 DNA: TGTGCCATCAGTGCACAGACGAACACTGAAGCTTTCTTT.

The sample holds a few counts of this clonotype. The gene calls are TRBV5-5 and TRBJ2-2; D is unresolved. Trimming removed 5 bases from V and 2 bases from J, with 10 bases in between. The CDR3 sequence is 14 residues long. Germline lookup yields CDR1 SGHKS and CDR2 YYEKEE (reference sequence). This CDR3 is CASSPPVNTGELFF. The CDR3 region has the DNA TGTGCCAGCAGTCCCCCAGTAAACACCGGGGAGCTGTTTTTT.

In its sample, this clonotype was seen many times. CDR3 loop: CASSSGTTDTQYF. DNA of the CDR3: TGTGCCAGCAGTTCCGGGACGACAGATACGCAGTATTTT. The chain couples TRBV7-9 to TRBJ2-3; tentatively, D is TRBD1 or TRBD2 (5 bases each). The V and J ends lost 6 bases and 3 bases respectively, with 10 bases between them. Germline loops: CDR1 SEHNR, CDR2 FQNEAQ (reference sequence). This CDR3 comprises 13 residues.

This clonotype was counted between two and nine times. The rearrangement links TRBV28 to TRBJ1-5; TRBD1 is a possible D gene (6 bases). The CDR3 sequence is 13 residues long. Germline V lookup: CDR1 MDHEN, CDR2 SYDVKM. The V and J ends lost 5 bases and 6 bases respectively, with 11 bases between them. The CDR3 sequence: CASSLQGVQPQHF. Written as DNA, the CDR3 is TGTGCCAGCAGTCTACAGGGAGTTCAGCCCCAGCATTTT.

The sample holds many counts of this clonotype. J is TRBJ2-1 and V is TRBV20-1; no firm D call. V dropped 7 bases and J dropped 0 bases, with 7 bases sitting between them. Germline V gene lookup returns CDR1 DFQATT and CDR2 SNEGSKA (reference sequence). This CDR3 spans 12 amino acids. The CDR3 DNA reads TGCAGTGTGTTCGCCTCCTACAATGAGCAGTTCTTC. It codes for CSVFASYNEQFF.

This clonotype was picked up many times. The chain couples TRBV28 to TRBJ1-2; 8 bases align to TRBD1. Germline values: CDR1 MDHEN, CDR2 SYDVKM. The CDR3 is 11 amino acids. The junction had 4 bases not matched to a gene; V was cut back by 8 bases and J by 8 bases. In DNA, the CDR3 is TGTGCCAGCGGACAGGGTCAGGGCTACACCTTC. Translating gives CASGQGQGYTF.

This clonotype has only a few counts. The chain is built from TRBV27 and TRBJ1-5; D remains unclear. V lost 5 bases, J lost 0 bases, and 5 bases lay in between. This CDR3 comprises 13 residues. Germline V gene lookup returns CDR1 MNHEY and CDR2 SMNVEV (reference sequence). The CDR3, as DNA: TGTGCCAGCAGTCCCTTTAGCAATCAGCCCCAGCATTTT. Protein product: CASSPFSNQPQHF.

The CDR3 protein is CARKGTVSGNTIYF. The CDR3 coding sequence is TGTGCCAGGAAGGGAACAGTCTCTGGAAACACCATATATTTT. The chain carries TRBV28 and TRBJ1-3, with no clear D. The germline V gene encodes CDR1 MDHEN and CDR2 SYDVKM. This CDR3 comprises 14 residues. The germline V and J ends were trimmed by 9 bases and 0 bases, with 12 bases remaining between them.

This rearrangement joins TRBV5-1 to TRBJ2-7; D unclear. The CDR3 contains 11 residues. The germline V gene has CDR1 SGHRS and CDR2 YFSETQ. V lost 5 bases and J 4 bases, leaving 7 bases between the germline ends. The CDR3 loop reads CASRLTYEQYF. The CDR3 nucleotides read TGCGCCAGCAGGCTAACATACGAGCAGTACTTC.